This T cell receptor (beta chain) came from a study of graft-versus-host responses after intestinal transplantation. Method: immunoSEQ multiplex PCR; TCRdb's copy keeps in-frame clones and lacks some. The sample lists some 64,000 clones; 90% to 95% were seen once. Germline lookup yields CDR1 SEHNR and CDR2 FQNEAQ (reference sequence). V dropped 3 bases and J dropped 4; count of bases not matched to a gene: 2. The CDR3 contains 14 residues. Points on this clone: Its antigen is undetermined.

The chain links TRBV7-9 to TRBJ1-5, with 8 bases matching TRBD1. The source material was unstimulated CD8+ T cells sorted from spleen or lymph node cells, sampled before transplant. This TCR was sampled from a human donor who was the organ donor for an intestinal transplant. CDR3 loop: CASSLGQENQPQHF. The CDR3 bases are TGTGCCAGCAGCTTGGGACAGGAGAATCAGCCCCAGCATTTT.